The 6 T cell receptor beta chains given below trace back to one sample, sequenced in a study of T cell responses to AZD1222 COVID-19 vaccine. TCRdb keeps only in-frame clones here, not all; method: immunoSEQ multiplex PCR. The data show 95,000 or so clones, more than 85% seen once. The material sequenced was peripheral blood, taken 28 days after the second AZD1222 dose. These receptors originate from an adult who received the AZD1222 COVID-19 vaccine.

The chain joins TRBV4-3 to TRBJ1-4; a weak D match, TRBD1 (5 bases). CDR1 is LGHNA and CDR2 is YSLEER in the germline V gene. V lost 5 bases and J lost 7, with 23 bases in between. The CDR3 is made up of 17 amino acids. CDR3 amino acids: CASSSQGGGFGGEKLFF. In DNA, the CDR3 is TGCGCCAGCAGCTCCCAAGGTGGAGGTTTTGGGGGTGAAAAACTGTTTTTT.

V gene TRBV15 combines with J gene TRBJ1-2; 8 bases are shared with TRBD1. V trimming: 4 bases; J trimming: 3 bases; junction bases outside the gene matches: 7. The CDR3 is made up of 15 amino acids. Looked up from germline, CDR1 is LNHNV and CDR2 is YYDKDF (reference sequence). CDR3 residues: CATSTGRGRDYGYTF. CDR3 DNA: TGTGCCACCAGCACTGGCAGGGGGCGAGACTATGGCTACACCTTC. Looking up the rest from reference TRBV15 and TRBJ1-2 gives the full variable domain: DAMVIQNPRYQVTQFGKPVTLSCSQTLNHNVMYWYQQKSSQAPKLLFHYYDKDFNNEADTPDNFQSRRPNTSFCFLDIRSPGLGDTAMYLCATSTGRGRDYGYTFGSGTRLTVV.

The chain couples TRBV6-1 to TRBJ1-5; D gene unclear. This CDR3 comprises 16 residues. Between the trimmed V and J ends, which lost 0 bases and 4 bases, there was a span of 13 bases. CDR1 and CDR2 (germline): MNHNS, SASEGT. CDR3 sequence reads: CASSEARTALNQPQHF. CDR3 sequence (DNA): TGTGCCAGCAGTGAAGCCCGGACGGCCCTGAATCAGCCCCAGCATTTT.

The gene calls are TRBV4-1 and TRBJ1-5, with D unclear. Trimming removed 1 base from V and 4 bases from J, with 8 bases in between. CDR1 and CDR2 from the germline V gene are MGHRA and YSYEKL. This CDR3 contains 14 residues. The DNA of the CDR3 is TGCGCCAGCAGCCAAGGGAGGGTGAATCAGCCCCAGCATTTT. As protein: CASSQGRVNQPQHF.

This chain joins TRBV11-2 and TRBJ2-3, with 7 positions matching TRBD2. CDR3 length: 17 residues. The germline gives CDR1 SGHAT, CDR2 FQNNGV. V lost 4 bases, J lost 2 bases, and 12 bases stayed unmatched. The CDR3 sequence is CASSYLRRETTTDTQYF. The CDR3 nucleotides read TGTGCCAGCAGCTATTTACGGCGGGAGACGACCACAGATACGCAGTATTTT.

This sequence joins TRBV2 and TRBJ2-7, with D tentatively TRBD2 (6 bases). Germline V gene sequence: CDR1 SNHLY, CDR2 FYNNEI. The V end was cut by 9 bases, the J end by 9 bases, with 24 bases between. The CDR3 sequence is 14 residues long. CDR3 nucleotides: TGTGCCAGTTCAGGATCGCGGGGCCTGACGAGGCAGTACTTC. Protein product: CASSGSRGLTRQYF.